Listed below are T cell receptor beta chains from one sample, sequenced in a study of blood T cell repertoires in COVID-19. The protocol was immunoSEQ multiplex PCR, while the TCRdb copy is restricted to in-frame clones and leaves out a portion. Among over 100,000 clones listed, more than 70% were seen once. Sequenced sample: peripheral blood. These receptors were collected from a man between 45 and 60 years old with acute or convalescent COVID-19. Both conserved end residues are part of each CDR3. The D gene is left open where the match is weak. Size tells how often a clone was seen (once, few, many) or the class of an expanded clone, and some rows leave it out.

>TRBD1|TRBJ1-2|.|TRBV25-1
CASSVYAGGYYGYTF
TGTGCCAGCAGTGTCTATGCAGGGGGCTACTATGGCTACACCTTC
>.|TRBJ2-2|once|TRBV11-3
CASSPSTGELFF
TGTGCCAGCAGCCCGTCCACCGGGGAGCTGTTTTTT
>.|TRBJ2-3|.|TRBV20-1
CSAATDTQYF
TGCAGTGCAGCCACAGATACGCAGTATTTT
>.|TRBJ2-1|.|TRBV27
CASSFGLAAYNEQFF
TGTGCCAGCAGTTTCGGTTTAGCGGCTTACAATGAGCAGTTCTTC
>.|TRBJ1-5|once|TRBV18
CASSVAGRDQPQHF
TGTGCCAGCTCAGTCGCGGGGCGCGATCAGCCCCAGCATTTT
>.|TRBJ2-2|.|TRBV12-3/TRBV12-4
CASSKRTGELFF
TGTGCCAGCAGTAAGCGGACCGGGGAGCTGTTTTTT
>.|TRBJ1-1|.|TRBV4-1
CASSLKELNTEAFF
TGCGCCAGCAGCCTTAAGGAGCTGAACACTGAAGCTTTCTTT
>.|TRBJ2-2|medium-sized|TRBV7-3
CASSLDSYTGELFF
TGTGCCAGCAGCTTAGACAGCTACACCGGGGAGCTGTTTTTT
>TRBD2|TRBJ2-1|.|TRBV5-1
CASSLDVAGGEQFF
TGCGCCAGCAGCTTGGATGTAGCGGGTGGTGAGCAGTTCTTC
>.|TRBJ2-5|.|TRBV27
CASSFYGSRGETQYF
TGTGCCAGCAGTTTTTACGGGTCGAGAGGGGAGACCCAGTACTTC
>.|TRBJ1-2|.|TRBV19
CASRREQAGSGGYTF
TGTGCCAGTAGGCGGGAGCAAGCAGGTTCTGGCGGCTACACCTTC
>.|TRBJ1-2|.|TRBV6-5
CASSYSANRAYGYTF
TGTGCCAGCAGTTACTCAGCCAACAGGGCCTATGGCTACACCTTC
>TRBD2|TRBJ2-1|.|TRBV13
CASSRRTSGGRNEQFF
TGTGCCAGCAGCCGTCGGACTAGCGGGGGACGCAATGAGCAGTTCTTC
>.|TRBJ2-7|.|TRBV3-1/TRBV3-2
CASSPTTSYEQYF
TGTGCCAGCAGCCCTACTACGTCCTACGAGCAGTACTTC
>.|TRBJ1-4|.|TRBV7-2
CASSSSYGGEKLFF
TGTGCCAGCAGCTCATCCTATGGGGGCGAAAAACTGTTTTTT
>.|TRBJ2-2|.|TRBV10-2
CASSHPSEAGELFF
TGCGCCAGCAGTCACCCTAGCGAAGCCGGGGAGCTGTTTTTT